This T cell receptor (beta chain) was documented in a study of radiotherapy plus CTLA-4 blockade in lung cancer. Looking at the study overall: Disease control reached approximately 29%, with objective responses in around 19%. The study, taken as a whole, reports: Radiotherapy plus ipilimumab was followed by expansion in blood of tumor-derived TCR clones. Increased serum interferon-beta after radiation also reportedly predicted response strongly.

V gave up 5 bases and J gave up 4 bases; unmatched junction bases: 6. The CDR3 extends over 14 amino acids. Germline V gene lookup returns CDR1 SGHTA and CDR2 FQGNSA. A word on this clone: Its antigen remains unidentified.

Sequencing used immunoSEQ multiplex PCR; TCRdb keeps in-frame clones, though not all of them. The sample has tens of thousands of clones; more than 60% are singletons. The material sequenced was peripheral blood, taken from a patient treated with radiotherapy plus ipilimumab. The sequence came from a human donor with non-small cell lung cancer who had a partial response to radiotherapy plus ipilimumab. This chain links TRBV7-2 with TRBJ2-5; 8 nucleotides align to TRBD2. CDR3: CASSPGGDRETQYF. CDR3 sequence (DNA): TGTGCCAGCAGCCCCGGGGGGGATAGAGAGACCCAGTACTTC. The variable domain in full, completed from reference TRBV7-2 and TRBJ2-5, reads GAGVSQSPSNKVTEKGKDVELRCDPISGHTALYWYRQSLGQGLEFLIYFQGNSAPDKSGLPSDRFSAERTGGSVSTLTIQRTQQEDSAVYLCASSPGGDRETQYFGPGTRLLVL.